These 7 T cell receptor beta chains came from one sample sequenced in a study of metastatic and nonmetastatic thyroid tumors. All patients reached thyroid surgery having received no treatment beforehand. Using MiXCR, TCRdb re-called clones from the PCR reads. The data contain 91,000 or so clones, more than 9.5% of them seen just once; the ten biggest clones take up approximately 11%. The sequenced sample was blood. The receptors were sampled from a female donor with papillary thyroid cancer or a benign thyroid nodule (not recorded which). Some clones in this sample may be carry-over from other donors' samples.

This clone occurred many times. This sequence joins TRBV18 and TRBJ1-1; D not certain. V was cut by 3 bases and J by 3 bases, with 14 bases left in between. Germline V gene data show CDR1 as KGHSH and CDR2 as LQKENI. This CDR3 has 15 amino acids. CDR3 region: CASSPWEMGDTEAFF. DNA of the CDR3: TGTGCCAGCTCACCTTGGGAGATGGGTGACACTGAAGCTTTCTTT.

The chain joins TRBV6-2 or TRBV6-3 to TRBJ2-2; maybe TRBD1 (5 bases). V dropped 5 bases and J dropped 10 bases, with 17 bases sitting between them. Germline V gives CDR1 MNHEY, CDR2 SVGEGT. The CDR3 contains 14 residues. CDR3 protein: CASSRNRSPLELFF. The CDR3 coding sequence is TGTGCCAGCAGTCGGAACAGGTCACCCTTGGAGCTGTTTTTT.

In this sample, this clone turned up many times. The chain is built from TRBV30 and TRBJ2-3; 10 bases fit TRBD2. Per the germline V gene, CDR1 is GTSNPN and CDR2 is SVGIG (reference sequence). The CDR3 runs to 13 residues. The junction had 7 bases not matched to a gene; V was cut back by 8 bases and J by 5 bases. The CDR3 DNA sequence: TGTGCCGGAGCGGGAGGGCCCCGAGATACGCAGTATTTT. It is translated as CAGAGGPRDTQYF.

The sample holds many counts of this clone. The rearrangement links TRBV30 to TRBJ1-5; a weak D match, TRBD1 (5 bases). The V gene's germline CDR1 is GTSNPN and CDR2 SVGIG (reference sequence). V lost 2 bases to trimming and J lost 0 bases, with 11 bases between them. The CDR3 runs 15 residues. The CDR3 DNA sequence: TGTGCCTGGAGTCATGACAGTTATAGCAATCAGCCCCAGCATTTT. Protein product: CAWSHDSYSNQPQHF.

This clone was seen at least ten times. CDR3 sequence: CASRRGGAGSYEQYF. In DNA form, the CDR3 reads TGTGCCAGCAGGCGCGGGGGGGCAGGGTCCTACGAGCAGTACTTC. The genes are TRBV28 and TRBJ2-7; 9 bases agree with TRBD2. The CDR3 spans 15 residues. The V gene's germline CDR1 is MDHEN and CDR2 SYDVKM. The junction had 7 bases not matched to a gene; V was cut back by 6 bases and J by 1 base. Based on the CDR3 plus reference TRBV28 and TRBJ2-7, the full variable domain is DVKVTQSSRYLVKRTGEKVFLECVQDMDHENMFWYRQDPGLGLRLIYFSYDVKMKEKGDIPEGYSVSREKKERFSLILESASTNQTSMYLCASRRGGAGSYEQYFGPGTRLTVT.

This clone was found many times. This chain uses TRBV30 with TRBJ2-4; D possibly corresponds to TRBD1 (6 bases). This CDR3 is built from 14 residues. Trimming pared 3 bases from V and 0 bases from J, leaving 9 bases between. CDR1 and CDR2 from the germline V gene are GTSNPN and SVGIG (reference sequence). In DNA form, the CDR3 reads TGTGCCTGGAGCAAGGGGGTAGCCAAAAACATTCAGTACTTC. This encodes CAWSKGVAKNIQYF.

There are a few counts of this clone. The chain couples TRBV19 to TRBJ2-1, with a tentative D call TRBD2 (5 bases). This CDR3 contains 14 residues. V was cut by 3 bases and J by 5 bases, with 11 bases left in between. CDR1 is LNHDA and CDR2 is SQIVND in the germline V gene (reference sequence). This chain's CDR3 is CASSIEGWHNEQFF. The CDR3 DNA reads TGTGCCAGTAGTATCGAGGGATGGCACAATGAGCAGTTCTTC.